These 17 T cell receptor beta chains were sequenced from one sample in a study of shared clonotypes between healthy human individuals. Libraries were prepared by immunoSEQ multiplex PCR; TCRdb keeps only in-frame clonotypes and omits some of them. The sample records approximately 2.5 million clones, roughly 93% being singletons. Material: naive CD4+ T cells from PBMCs. The subset was: CD45RA+ positively selected. The receptors derive from a man between 18 and 29 years old in good health. Some clones in this sample may be carry-over from other donors' samples.

This chain joins TRBV10-3 and TRBJ2-5; perhaps D is TRBD1 or TRBD2 (6 bases each). Germline V gene sequence: CDR1 ENHRY, CDR2 SYGVKD. The germline V and J ends were trimmed by 1 base and 5 bases, with 14 bases remaining between them. The CDR3 spans 15 residues. CDR3 nucleotide sequence: TGTGCCATCAGTGAGTGGAGGGGGACGGGGGAGACCCAGTACTTC. Translating gives CAISEWRGTGETQYF.

J is TRBJ2-3 and V is TRBV25-1; 14 nucleotides agree with TRBD2. J lost 1 base, V lost 7 bases, and 7 bases had no gene match. CDR3 size: 17 residues. Germline assignment: CDR1 MGHDK and CDR2 SYGVNS. CDR3 sequence: CASTTSGRALGTDTQYF. The CDR3, as DNA: TGTGCCAGCACGACTAGCGGGAGGGCGCTTGGCACAGATACGCAGTATTTT.

The chain combines TRBV20-1 with TRBJ1-6; D is unclear. Deletions cut 4 bases from V and 13 bases from J, with 2 bases between. There are 8 residues in the CDR3. Germline V gene lookup returns CDR1 DFQATT and CDR2 SNEGSKA (reference sequence). In DNA, the CDR3 is TGCAGTGCTATCCCCCTCCACTTT. Residues: CSAIPLHF.

Of note for this clone: Different DNA sequences within this sample yield the same CDR3. CDR3 nucleotide sequence: TGTGCCAGCAGTTTAGCGGGAGGGTCCTACGAGCAGTACTTC. Translating it yields CASSLAGGSYEQYF. V is TRBV6-1 and J is TRBJ2-7, with 11 positions matching TRBD2. Germline assignment: CDR1 MNHNS and CDR2 SASEGT. This CDR3 has 14 residues. The ends lost 5 bases at V and 1 base at J; junction bases unmatched: 1.

V and J are TRBV30 and TRBJ1-5; D possibly corresponds to TRBD1 (6 bases). This CDR3 contains 14 residues. V was shortened by 0 bases and J by 5 bases, with 11 bases between the two germline ends. CDR1 is GTSNPN, CDR2 SVGIG, per germline (reference sequence). As DNA, the CDR3 is TGTGCCTGGAGTGTTAGGGGGTTTTATCAGCCCCAGCATTTT. The encoded protein is CAWSVRGFYQPQHF.

The chain is built from TRBV19 and TRBJ2-7; 10 bases are a match to TRBD2. The CDR3 contains 13 residues. In germline, CDR1 is LNHDA, CDR2 SQIVND (reference sequence). Trimming cost V 4 bases and J 4 bases; bases outside gene matches: 1. The DNA of the CDR3 is TGTGCCAGTAGTAGACTAGCGGGTTACGAGCAGTACTTC. This encodes CASSRLAGYEQYF.

The gene calls are TRBV5-1 and TRBJ1-4; D gene unclear. Germline V gene data show CDR1 as SGHRS and CDR2 as YFSETQ. V was trimmed by 0 bases and J by 2 bases, leaving 14 bases between them. The CDR3 loop spans 17 amino acids. The CDR3 nucleotides read TGCGCCAGCAGCTTGGGAGTCTCGGGGTCCACTAATGAAAAACTGTTTTTT. Translation gives CASSLGVSGSTNEKLFF.

This sequence joins TRBV2 and TRBJ1-2; D not certain. Germline V gives CDR1 SNHLY, CDR2 FYNNEI. The CDR3 runs to 13 residues. Trimming shortened V by 2 bases and J by 3 bases, and 7 bases separated the two germline ends. In DNA form, the CDR3 reads TGTGCCAGCAGTGAATGGGGTGACTATGGCTACACCTTC. This encodes CASSEWGDYGYTF.

This clone showed up just once. The V and J genes are TRBV4-2 and TRBJ1-1; D remains ambiguous. The CDR3 is 15 residues long. The V end was cut by 0 bases, the J end by 4 bases, with 12 bases between. Germline values: CDR1 LGHNA, CDR2 YNFKEQ. CDR3 DNA sequence: TGTGCCAGCAGCCAAGACTATAAGATAATCACTGAAGCTTTCTTT. Residues: CASSQDYKIITEAFF.

V gene TRBV27 combines with J gene TRBJ2-4; possibly TRBD1 for D (5 bases). Trimming took off 5 bases at V and 8 bases at J, with 13 bases between the two ends. CDR1 and CDR2 from the germline V gene are MNHEY and SMNVEV (reference sequence). This CDR3 comprises 13 residues. CDR3 sequence: CASSLAGRHIQYF. As DNA, the CDR3 is TGTGCCAGCAGTCTTGCAGGGCGGCACATTCAGTACTTC.

The V call is TRBV7-9, the J call TRBJ1-2; D unresolved. Trimming removed 3 bases at V and 0 bases at J, with 11 bases between. The CDR3 consists of 15 residues. In germline, CDR1 is SEHNR, CDR2 FQNEAQ (reference sequence). The CDR3 coding sequence is TGTGCCAGCAGCTTCCTTTCGGGAACTAACTATGGCTACACCTTC. Protein product: CASSFLSGTNYGYTF.

The chain employs TRBV7-8 and TRBJ2-7, with D possibly TRBD2 on 8 matching bases. Trimming shortened V by 5 bases and J by 2 bases, and 19 bases separated the two germline ends. Germline V lookup: CDR1 SGHVS, CDR2 FQNEAQ. CDR3 length equals 16 residues. Here the CDR3 reads CASSLRGVAGPYEQYF. CDR3 bases: TGTGCCAGCAGCCTCAGGGGGGTAGCGGGACCCTACGAGCAGTACTTC.

The chain has TRBV30 and TRBJ2-6, with D possibly matching TRBD2 (5 bases). The V gene lost 1 base and the J gene lost 1 base, with 11 bases spanning the gap. The germline V gene has CDR1 GTSNPN and CDR2 SVGIG (reference sequence). The CDR3 totals 16 residues. The CDR3 region is CAWSGTSMSGANVLTF. CDR3 sequence (DNA): TGTGCCTGGAGTGGGACTTCAATGTCTGGGGCCAACGTCCTGACTTTC.

This rearrangement joins TRBV2 to TRBJ2-5; D gene ambiguous. Trimming pared 3 bases from V and 1 base from J, leaving 6 bases between. The germline gives CDR1 SNHLY, CDR2 FYNNEI. The CDR3 is 13 residues long. The CDR3 bases are TGTGCCAGCAGTGACCGGGCCCAAGAGACCCAGTACTTC. It translates to CASSDRAQETQYF.

The chain couples TRBV28 to TRBJ2-4; 7 bases map to TRBD1. The V gene end was trimmed by 7 bases and the J gene end by 8 bases; junction bases not matched to a gene: 11. Germline loops: CDR1 MDHEN, CDR2 SYDVKM. This CDR3 spans 14 amino acids. The CDR3 DNA reads TGTGCCAGCAAATTGGGACAGTCAATGCACATTCAGTACTTC. Translation: CASKLGQSMHIQYF. The full variable domain, its missing parts supplied by reference TRBV28 and TRBJ2-4, is DVKVTQSSRYLVKRTGEKVFLECVQDMDHENMFWYRQDPGLGLRLIYFSYDVKMKEKGDIPEGYSVSREKKERFSLILESASTNQTSMYLCASKLGQSMHIQYFGAGTRLSVL.

This clone was found once. The rearrangement joins TRBV27 to TRBJ1-5, with a tentative D call TRBD1 (6 bases). CDR1 and CDR2 from the germline V gene are MNHEY and SMNVEV (reference sequence). CDR3 size: 13 residues. V lost 5 bases and J lost 3, with 8 bases in between. CDR3 region: CASSGQYNQPQHF. As DNA, the CDR3 is TGTGCCAGCAGTGGACAGTACAATCAGCCCCAGCATTTT.

The chain has TRBV9 and TRBJ2-7, with no clear D. V was clipped by 3 bases and J by 4 bases, with 14 bases between them. The CDR3 consists of 14 residues. The V gene's germline CDR1 is SGDLS and CDR2 YYNGEE. The chain's CDR3 is CASSESEAMYEQYF. The CDR3 nucleotides are TGTGCCAGCAGCGAGTCCGAGGCCATGTACGAGCAGTACTTC. The whole variable domain, filled in from reference TRBV9 and TRBJ2-7, reads DSGVTQTPKHLITATGQRVTLRCSPRSGDLSVYWYQQSLDQGLQFLIQYYNGEERAKGNILERFSAQQFPDLHSELNLSSLELGDSALYFCASSESEAMYEQYFGPGTRLTVT.